A selection of T cell receptor beta chains follows, all from one sample in a study of blood T cell repertoires in COVID-19. Method: immunoSEQ multiplex PCR; TCRdb's copy keeps in-frame clones and lacks some. The data show roughly 60,000 clones, with roughly 82% seen just once and roughly 5.6% held by the top ten. The sequencing input was peripheral blood. These receptors all stem from a woman between 55 and 75 years old with acute or convalescent COVID-19. The CDR3 runs from the conserved cysteine through the conserved F or W. The D gene is left open where the match is weak. Size values are once, few and many counts, or a class for expanded clones, and some rows have none.

abundance | d_gene | len | j_gene | v_gene | CDR3aa | CDR3nt
once | - | 15 | TRBJ2-4 | TRBV2 | CASSDRLSAKNIQYF | TGTGCCAGCAGTGACAGGTTGAGTGCCAAAAACATTCAGTACTTC
- | - | 13 | TRBJ2-7 | TRBV12-3/TRBV12-4 | CASSRKRGFEQYF | TGTGCCAGCAGCCGAAAGAGGGGGTTCGAGCAGTACTTC
- | - | 14 | TRBJ1-1 | TRBV5-8 | CASSLSLEGTEAFF | TGTGCCAGCAGCTTGAGTCTTGAGGGTACTGAAGCTTTCTTT
- | - | 14 | TRBJ2-1 | TRBV15 | CATSREPTYGEQFF | TGTGCCACCAGCAGAGAACCTACCTACGGTGAGCAGTTCTTC
- | - | 15 | TRBJ2-3 | TRBV18 | CASSPMPPGNSAQYF | TGTGCCAGCTCACCCATGCCCCCAGGTAATTCGGCGCAGTATTTT
- | TRBD1 | 15 | TRBJ1-2 | TRBV2 | CASRPDQGAGYGYTF | TGTGCCAGCAGGCCTGATCAGGGGGCAGGGTATGGCTACACCTTC
- | - | 11 | TRBJ1-2 | TRBV12-3/TRBV12-4 | CASSLGVGYTF | TGTGCCAGCAGTTTGGGAGTTGGCTACACCTTC
- | TRBD2 | 19 | TRBJ2-3 | TRBV24-1 | CATSDPGTSGGSAEDTQYF | TGTGCCACCAGTGACCCCGGGACTAGCGGGGGGTCCGCGGAAGATACGCAGTATTTT
- | TRBD1 | 14 | TRBJ1-1 | TRBV9 | CASSARQGGTEAFF | TGTGCCAGCAGCGCACGACAGGGAGGCACTGAAGCTTTCTTT
- | TRBD2 | 16 | TRBJ2-7 | TRBV5-4 | CASSWGLAGGPYEQYF | TGTGCCAGCAGCTGGGGACTAGCGGGGGGACCTTACGAGCAGTACTTC
- | TRBD1 | 14 | TRBJ1-2 | TRBV18 | CASSPGTGLYGYTF | TGTGCCAGCTCACCGGGGACAGGGCTCTATGGCTACACCTTC
- | TRBD1 | 14 | TRBJ1-5 | TRBV19 | CASSIGTADQPQHF | TGTGCCAGTAGTATCGGGACAGCAGATCAGCCCCAGCATTTT
- | TRBD1 | 17 | TRBJ2-5 | TRBV5-1 | CASSLEGPLTGLETQYF | TGCGCCAGCAGCTTGGAGGGGCCGTTGACAGGGCTGGAGACCCAGTACTTC
- | TRBD1 | 13 | TRBJ2-7 | TRBV11-2 | CASGGQGFLEQYF | TGTGCCAGCGGGGGACAGGGATTTTTAGAGCAGTACTTC
- | TRBD1 | 15 | TRBJ1-4 | TRBV18 | CASSERTGVREKLFF | TGTGCCAGCTCGGAGAGGACAGGGGTTCGTGAAAAACTGTTTTTT
- | TRBD1 | 14 | TRBJ1-1 | TRBV19 | CASSIGQGAPEAFF | TGTGCCAGTAGTATAGGCCAGGGGGCCCCTGAAGCTTTCTTT
- | - | 16 | TRBJ1-6 | TRBV12-5 | CASGLLIRSYNSPLHF | TGTGCTAGTGGTTTGCTAATCCGCTCCTATAATTCACCCCTCCACTTT
- | - | 15 | TRBJ1-5 | TRBV7-2 | CASSLQGSSNQPQHF | TGTGCCAGCAGCCTTCAGGGGTCTAGCAATCAGCCCCAGCATTTT
- | TRBD2 | 16 | TRBJ2-1 | TRBV11-2 | CASSPGTSGSHNEQFF | TGTGCCAGCAGCCCCGGGACTAGCGGGAGCCACAATGAGCAGTTCTTC
- | - | 14 | TRBJ2-7 | TRBV2 | CASSEVGQAPEQYF | TGTGCCAGCAGTGAAGTGGGACAAGCTCCCGAGCAGTACTTC